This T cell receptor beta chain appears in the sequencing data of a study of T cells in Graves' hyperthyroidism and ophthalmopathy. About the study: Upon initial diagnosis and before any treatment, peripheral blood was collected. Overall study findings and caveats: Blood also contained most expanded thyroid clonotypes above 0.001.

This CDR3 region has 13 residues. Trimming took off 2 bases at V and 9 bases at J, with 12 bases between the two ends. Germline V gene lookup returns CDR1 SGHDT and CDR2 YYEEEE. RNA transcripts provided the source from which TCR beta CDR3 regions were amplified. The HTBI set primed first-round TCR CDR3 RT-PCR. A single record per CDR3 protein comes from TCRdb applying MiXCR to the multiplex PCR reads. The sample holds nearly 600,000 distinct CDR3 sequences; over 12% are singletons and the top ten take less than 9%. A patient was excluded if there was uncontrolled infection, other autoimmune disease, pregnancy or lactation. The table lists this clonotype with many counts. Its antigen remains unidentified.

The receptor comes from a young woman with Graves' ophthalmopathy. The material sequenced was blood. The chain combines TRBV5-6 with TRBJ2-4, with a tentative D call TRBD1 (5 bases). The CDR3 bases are TGTGCCAGCAGCTTCGGTCCAGGGATCATTCAGTACTTC. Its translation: CASSFGPGIIQYF. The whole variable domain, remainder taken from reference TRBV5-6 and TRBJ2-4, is DAGVTQSPTHLIKTRGQQVTLRCSPKSGHDTVSWYQQALGQGPQFIFQYYEEEERQRGNFPDRFSGHQFPNYSSELNVNALLLGDSALYLCASSFGPGIIQYFGAGTRLSVL.